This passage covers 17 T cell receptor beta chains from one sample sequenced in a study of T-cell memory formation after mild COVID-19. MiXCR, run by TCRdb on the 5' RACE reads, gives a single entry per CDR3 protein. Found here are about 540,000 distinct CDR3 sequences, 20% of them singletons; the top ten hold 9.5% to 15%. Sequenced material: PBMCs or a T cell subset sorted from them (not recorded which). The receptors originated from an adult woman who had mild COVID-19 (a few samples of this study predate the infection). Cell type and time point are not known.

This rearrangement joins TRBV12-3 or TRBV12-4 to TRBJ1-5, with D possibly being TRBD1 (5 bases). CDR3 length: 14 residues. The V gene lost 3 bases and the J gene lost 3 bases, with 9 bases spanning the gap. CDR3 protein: CASSFQGFNQPQHF. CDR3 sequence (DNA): TGTGCCAGCAGTTTTCAGGGTTTCAATCAGCCCCAGCATTTT.

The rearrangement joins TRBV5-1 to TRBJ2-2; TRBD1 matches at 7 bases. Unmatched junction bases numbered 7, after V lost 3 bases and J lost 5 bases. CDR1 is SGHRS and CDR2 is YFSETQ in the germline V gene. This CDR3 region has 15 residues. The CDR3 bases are TGCGCCAGCAGCTCTAGGGGGCTAGAAACCGGGGAGCTGTTTTTT. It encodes CASSSRGLETGELFF.

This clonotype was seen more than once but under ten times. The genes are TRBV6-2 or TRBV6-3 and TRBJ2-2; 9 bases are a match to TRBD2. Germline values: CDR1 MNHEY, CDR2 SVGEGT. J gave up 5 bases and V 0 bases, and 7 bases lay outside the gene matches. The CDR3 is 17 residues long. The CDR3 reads CASSYSQLAGETGELFF. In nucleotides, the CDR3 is TGTGCCAGCAGTTACTCACAACTAGCGGGCGAAACCGGGGAGCTGTTTTTT.

The DNA of the CDR3 is TGTGCCAGCAGCCAAACAGGGTTGCGGGAGACCCAGTACTTC. Amino acids: CASSQTGLRETQYF. The rearrangement joins TRBV3-1 to TRBJ2-5; TRBD1 is a possible D gene (6 bases). This CDR3 contains 14 residues. V lost 2 bases to trimming and J lost 5 bases, with 12 bases between them. Germline-derived CDR1 and CDR2 are LGHDT and YNNKEL (reference sequence).

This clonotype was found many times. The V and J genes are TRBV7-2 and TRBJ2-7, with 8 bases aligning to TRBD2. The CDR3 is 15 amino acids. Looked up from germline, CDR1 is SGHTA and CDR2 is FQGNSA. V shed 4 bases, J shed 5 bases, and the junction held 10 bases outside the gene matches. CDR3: CASSSSGRNVNEQYF. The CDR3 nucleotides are TGTGCCAGCAGCTCCAGCGGGAGAAACGTCAACGAGCAGTACTTC.

The CDR3, as DNA: TGTGCCAGCAGTCCGGGACTAGCGGGAGTGGAGCAGTTCTTC. The encoded protein is CASSPGLAGVEQFF. This chain links TRBV6-2 or TRBV6-3 with TRBJ2-1; 14 bases match TRBD2. The CDR3 extends over 14 amino acids. Germline CDR1 reads MNHEY; CDR2 reads SVGEGT. V gave up 5 bases and J gave up 10 bases; unmatched junction bases: 4.

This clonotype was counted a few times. The CDR3 reads CASSPAVGDTQYF. The CDR3 region has the DNA TGTGCCAGCAGCCCCGCCGTGGGAGATACGCAGTATTTT. The J gene is TRBJ2-3, the V gene TRBV7-6, with D unresolved. V shed 5 bases and J shed 5 bases, with 11 bases lying between them. Germline V gene lookup returns CDR1 SGHVS and CDR2 FNYEAQ. This CDR3 comprises 13 residues.

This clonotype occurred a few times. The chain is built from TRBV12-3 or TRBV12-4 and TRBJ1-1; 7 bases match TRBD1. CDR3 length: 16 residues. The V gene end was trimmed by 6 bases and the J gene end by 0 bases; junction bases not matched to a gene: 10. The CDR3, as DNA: TGTGCCAGCAGCCCTCGGACAGGAATATTGAACACTGAAGCTTTCTTT. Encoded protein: CASSPRTGILNTEAFF.

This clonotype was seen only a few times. The CDR3 is CASSYSGQQNTEAFF. CDR3 sequence (DNA): TGTGCCAGCAGTTACTCGGGACAGCAGAACACTGAAGCTTTCTTT. V gene TRBV6-5 combines with J gene TRBJ1-1; 7 nucleotides match TRBD1. V lost 0 bases to trimming and J lost 1 base; unmatched junction nucleotides: 2. CDR1 is MNHEY, CDR2 SVGAGI, per germline. The CDR3 has 15 residues.

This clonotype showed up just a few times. The CDR3 sequence: CASSLVEGGELFF. The CDR3 DNA sequence: TGTGCCAGCAGTTTAGTTGAGGGAGGGGAGCTGTTTTTT. The chain recombines TRBV12-3 or TRBV12-4 with TRBJ2-2; possibly TRBD2 for D (5 bases). The CDR3 covers 13 residues. The V gene lost 1 base and the J gene lost 8 bases, with 8 bases spanning the gap.

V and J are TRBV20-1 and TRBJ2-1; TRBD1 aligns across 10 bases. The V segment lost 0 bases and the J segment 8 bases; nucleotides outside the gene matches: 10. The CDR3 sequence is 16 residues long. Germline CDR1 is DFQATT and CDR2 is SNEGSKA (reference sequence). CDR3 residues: CSARDEPGQGFYEQFF. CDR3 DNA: TGCAGTGCTAGAGACGAACCGGGACAGGGGTTCTATGAGCAGTTCTTC.

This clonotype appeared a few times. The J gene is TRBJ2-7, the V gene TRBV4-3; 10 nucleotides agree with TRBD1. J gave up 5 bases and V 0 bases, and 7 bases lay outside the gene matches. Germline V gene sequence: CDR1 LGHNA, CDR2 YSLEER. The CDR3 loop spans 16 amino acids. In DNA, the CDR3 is TGCGCCAGCAGCCAAGATAACGGGGACAGGGGACACGAGCAGTACTTC. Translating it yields CASSQDNGDRGHEQYF.

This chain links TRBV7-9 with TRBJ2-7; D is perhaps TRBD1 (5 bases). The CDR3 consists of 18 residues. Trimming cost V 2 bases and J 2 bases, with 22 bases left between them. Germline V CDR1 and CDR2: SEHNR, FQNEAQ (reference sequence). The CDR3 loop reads CASSLPRSPGKRAYEQYF. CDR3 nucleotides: TGTGCCAGCAGCTTACCTCGTTCCCCAGGGAAAAGGGCCTACGAGCAGTACTTC.

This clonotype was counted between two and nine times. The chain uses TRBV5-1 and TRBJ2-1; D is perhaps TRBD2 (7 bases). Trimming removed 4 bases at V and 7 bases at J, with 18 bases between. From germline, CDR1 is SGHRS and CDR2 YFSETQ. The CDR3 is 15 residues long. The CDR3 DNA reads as TGCGCCAGCAGCGAACAAGGGGGGGCCCTGAATGAGCAGTTCTTC. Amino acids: CASSEQGGALNEQFF.

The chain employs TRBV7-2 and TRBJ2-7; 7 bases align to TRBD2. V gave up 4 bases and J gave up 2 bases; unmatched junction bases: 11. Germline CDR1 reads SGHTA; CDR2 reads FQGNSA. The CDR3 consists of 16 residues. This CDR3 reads CASSSRPGTKAYEQYF. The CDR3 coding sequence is TGTGCCAGCAGCTCACGTCCCGGGACTAAGGCCTACGAGCAGTACTTC.

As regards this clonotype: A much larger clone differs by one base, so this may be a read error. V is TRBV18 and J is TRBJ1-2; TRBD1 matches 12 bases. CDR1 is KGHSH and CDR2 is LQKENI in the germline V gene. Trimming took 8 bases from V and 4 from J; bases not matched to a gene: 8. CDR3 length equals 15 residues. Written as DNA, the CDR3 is TGTGCCAGCGCCCCGGGACAGGGGGCCCTCTATGGCTACACCTTC. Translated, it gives CASAPGQGALYGYTF.

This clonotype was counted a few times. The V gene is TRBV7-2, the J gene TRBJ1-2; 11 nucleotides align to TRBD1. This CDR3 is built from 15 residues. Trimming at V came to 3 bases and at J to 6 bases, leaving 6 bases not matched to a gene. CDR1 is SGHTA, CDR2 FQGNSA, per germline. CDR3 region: CASSFGQGAVNGYTF. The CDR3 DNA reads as TGTGCCAGCAGCTTCGGACAGGGGGCTGTCAATGGCTACACCTTC.